The rows below give T cell receptor beta chains drawn from one sample of a study of cytomegalovirus exposure and HLA in healthy donors. Libraries were prepared by immunoSEQ multiplex PCR; TCRdb keeps only in-frame clonotypes and omits some of them. The sample has about 170,000 clones, around 86% seen once. Sequenced: PBMCs. The source of these receptors is a young man in good health and CMV-seropositive. The CDR3 runs from the conserved cysteine through the conserved F or W. A D gene is named only where the DNA matches it firmly. A clone size is listed for some rows: how often the clone was seen (once, few, many), or a class if it is expanded.

DNA	CDR3	D	V	size	J
TGTGCTAGTGGTTTGGTACTGGGGACTAGCGGTAACACCGGGGAGCTGTTTTTT	CASGLVLGTSGNTGELFF	TRBD2	TRBV12-5	.	TRBJ2-2
TGCGCCAGCTCCCAGGAGTCCCCCCGGAGGGAGCAGTACTTC	CASSQESPRREQYF	.	TRBV5-1	.	TRBJ2-7
TGTGCCAGCAGCTTTGGGGGCGAAGCTTTCTTT	CASSFGGEAFF	.	TRBV7-9	.	TRBJ1-1
TGTGCCAGCAGTGGTGGGGCAGGGACTATCGGTGAGCAGTTCTTC	CASSGGAGTIGEQFF	TRBD2	TRBV6-1	.	TRBJ2-1
TGTGCCAGCAGCCAATTGCTATCCTCAAGAGGGGAGCAGTACTTC	CASSQLLSSRGEQYF	.	TRBV4-2	.	TRBJ2-7
TGTGCCTGGAGAGGACGAGACGGACAGGAATGGTACGAGCAGTACTTC	CAWRGRDGQEWYEQYF	TRBD1	TRBV30	.	TRBJ2-7
TGTGCCAGCAGCTTAGCGGGAGTGGGCACAGATACGCAGTATTTT	CASSLAGVGTDTQYF	.	TRBV7-9	.	TRBJ2-3
TGTGCCAGTAGTATCCTTATCGGAGAGGCCTTCTATGGCTACACCTTC	CASSILIGEAFYGYTF	.	TRBV19	.	TRBJ1-2
TGCGCCAGCAGCTTAGACAGACCGAACACTGAAGCTTTCTTT	CASSLDRPNTEAFF	.	TRBV5-1	.	TRBJ1-1
TGTGCCAGCAGCGCCCCGACAGGGGTTGGAAACACCATATATTTT	CASSAPTGVGNTIYF	TRBD1	TRBV9	.	TRBJ1-3
TGTGCCAGCAGTTCCGGGGACAGAAAGAACACTGAAGCTTTCTTT	CASSSGDRKNTEAFF	TRBD1	TRBV6-6	.	TRBJ1-1
TGCGCCAGCAGCCCCGGGCGGGGGGCGAGCTCTGGAAACACCATATATTTT	CASSPGRGASSGNTIYF	.	TRBV4-3	.	TRBJ1-3
TGTGCCAGCAGCTTAGTCCCCACGTCGCGCTATGGCTACACCTTC	CASSLVPTSRYGYTF	.	TRBV7-8	.	TRBJ1-2
TGCAGCGTTGAAGATCTAGCCAGGAGTGAAGCTTTCTTT	CSVEDLARSEAFF	.	TRBV29-1	.	TRBJ1-1
TGTGCCAGCAGCCCGCGGCAGGGACTTTATAATTCACCCCTCCACTTT	CASSPRQGLYNSPLHF	.	TRBV5-5	.	TRBJ1-6
TGTGCCAGCAGTTCCCGACAGGGGAAGACGAGGGAGCAGTACTTC	CASSSRQGKTREQYF	TRBD1	TRBV5-5	.	TRBJ2-7
TGTGCCACCAGCAGTCTTACCGGGACAGGGTTCGACGAGCAGTACTTC	CATSSLTGTGFDEQYF	TRBD1	TRBV15	.	TRBJ2-7
TGTGCCACCGCAACTCCGGACGGACAGTACTACGAGCAGTACTTC	CATATPDGQYYEQYF	.	TRBV10-3	.	TRBJ2-7
TGTGCCAGCAGCTTATCTGGGGGCGGCTATGGCTACACCTTC	CASSLSGGGYGYTF	.	TRBV7-2	.	TRBJ1-2
TGTGCCAGCTCACCGGACCGACAGATCTACGAGCAGTACTTC	CASSPDRQIYEQYF	.	TRBV18	.	TRBJ2-7
TGTGCCAGCAGCGTCGTAGGGGTCGGGGAGCTGTTTTTT	CASSVVGVGELFF	.	TRBV9	.	TRBJ2-2
TGCAGCGCCACTAGCGGGAGTTTCACCGGGGAGCTGTTTTTT	CSATSGSFTGELFF	TRBD2	TRBV29-1	once	TRBJ2-2
TGTGCCAGCAGCTGGGGGGGAGGGAGTGATGCCTACGAGCAGTACTTC	CASSWGGGSDAYEQYF	TRBD2	TRBV13	.	TRBJ2-7
TGTGCCAGCAGCGCGCTAGCGGGAGCCTACAATGAGCAGTTCTTC	CASSALAGAYNEQFF	TRBD2	TRBV11-2	.	TRBJ2-1
TGTGCCAGCAGCCTGGCTGGGGGGACGATTTACGAGCAGTACTTC	CASSLAGGTIYEQYF	.	TRBV6-1	once	TRBJ2-7
TGTGCCAGCTCACCACGGGATGCAGGGGGCAATGAGCAGTTCTTC	CASSPRDAGGNEQFF	TRBD1	TRBV18	.	TRBJ2-1
TGTGCCAGCTCCCCTCCGACCTCCCAGGGGGTCGGCGAGCAGTACTTC	CASSPPTSQGVGEQYF	TRBD1	TRBV18	.	TRBJ2-7
TGTGCCAGCAGCTTGTGGGGGCGGGGGACTGAAGCTTTCTTT	CASSLWGRGTEAFF	.	TRBV7-2	.	TRBJ1-1
TGTGCCAGCAGCCCAGGGAGCGGGCGCGAGACCCAGTACTTC	CASSPGSGRETQYF	.	TRBV9	.	TRBJ2-5
TGTGCCAGCAGGGAAGGACAGAACCTGGGCTATGGCTACACCTTC	CASREGQNLGYGYTF	.	TRBV6-1	.	TRBJ1-2
TGTGCCAGCAGCAATAGCGGGAGTAACACAGATACGCAGTATTTT	CASSNSGSNTDTQYF	TRBD2	TRBV9	.	TRBJ2-3
TGTGCCAGCTCACCACCGGCGGGAGTGCCAGATACGCAGTATTTT	CASSPPAGVPDTQYF	TRBD2	TRBV18	.	TRBJ2-3
TGCGCCAGCAGCTATAGCGGGATAGGGCCAGATACGCAGTATTTT	CASSYSGIGPDTQYF	TRBD2	TRBV5-1	few	TRBJ2-3
TGTGCCAGCTCACCCTACGGCAGCGGGGGCACGAGGGAGCTGTTTTTT	CASSPYGSGGTRELFF	TRBD2	TRBV18	.	TRBJ2-2
TGTGCCAGCAGTTCCGGGACAGGGGACAATGAGCAGTTCTTC	CASSSGTGDNEQFF	TRBD1	TRBV7-9	.	TRBJ2-1
TGTGCCAGCAGCGTATCTAGCGGGTACAGCACAGATACGCAGTATTTT	CASSVSSGYSTDTQYF	TRBD2	TRBV9	.	TRBJ2-3
TGTGCCAGCGTTGGAGGAGCTTTCTTT	CASVGGAFF	.	TRBV6-6	.	TRBJ1-1
TGTGCCAGCAGGGGGGGGTTAGGGAACACTGAAGCTTTCTTT	CASRGGLGNTEAFF	.	TRBV9	few	TRBJ1-1
TGCAGCGCCCGACGGGGGGCGCCAGGGGAGCAGTACTTC	CSARRGAPGEQYF	.	TRBV29-1	.	TRBJ2-7
TGCGCCAGCAGCTTGCAGGGTAGCGGGAGGTGGGGCAATGAGCAGTTCTTC	CASSLQGSGRWGNEQFF	TRBD2	TRBV5-1	.	TRBJ2-1
TGTGCCAGCAGGATAGGGCGGGGGGTGAACACTGAAGCTTTCTTT	CASRIGRGVNTEAFF	.	TRBV27	.	TRBJ1-1
TGTGCCAGCAGCATCCGGACTGAAGAGACCCAGTACTTC	CASSIRTEETQYF	.	TRBV28	.	TRBJ2-5
TGTGCCAGCAGCGTGCAGGGGGATTATGGGGCCAACGTCCTGACTTTC	CASSVQGDYGANVLTF	TRBD1	TRBV9	.	TRBJ2-6
TGTGCCAGCAGCTCTACCCCAGTAAGCGGGGGGGCCACAGATACGCAGTATTTT	CASSSTPVSGGATDTQYF	TRBD2	TRBV11-2	.	TRBJ2-3